This T cell receptor (beta chain) was identified during a study of cytomegalovirus exposure and HLA in healthy donors. Study-level results: Cytomegalovirus status was reportedly diagnosed by the classifier with high sensitivity and specificity. According to the study, approximately 150 TCR beta chains were cytomegalovirus-associated.

Notes on this clone: The antigen is undetermined.

Method: immunoSEQ multiplex PCR; TCRdb's copy keeps in-frame clones and lacks some. The sample has 120,000 to 150,000 clones, about 91% seen once; the top ten hold 4.5%. This CDR3 is built from 14 residues. Germline V gives CDR1 MNHEY, CDR2 SVGAGI. V was cut by 7 bases and J by 0 bases, with 7 bases left in between. The donors belonged to the approximately 130-subject validation cohort, separate from the 666-subject first cohort. The chain carries TRBV6-5 and TRBJ1-6, with D unclear. Input material: PBMCs. This sequence was found in a man between 18 and 29 years old in good health and CMV-seropositive. Written as DNA, the CDR3 is TGTGCCAGCACAGGCACCTCCTATAATTCACCCCTCCACTTT. It encodes CASTGTSYNSPLHF.